The clone carrying this TCR beta chain was seen only a few times. Its specificity is unknown. The entry originates in a study of a mutant IDH1 vaccine in newly diagnosed glioma. Study information: Beginning 4-6 weeks after radiotherapy alone, or with temozolomide cycles, vaccination took place. Treated patients had a mean age of around 40 years and a sex split that was roughly 62% male and about 40% female. Earlier therapy was either radiotherapy, temozolomide, or both, and most got both.

From germline, CDR1 is GTSNPN and CDR2 SVGIG (reference sequence). The CDR3 is 10 residues long. V gave up 0 bases and J gave up 11 bases, with 7 bases separating them. Points from the study as a whole: Pseudoprogression seemed unlinked to shifts in top peripheral T cell clonotypes.

The time point was: week 23, last vaccination. Each vaccine dose was 300 ug of mutant IDH1 20-mer peptide, with topical imiquimod. Profiling relied on immunoSEQ multiplex PCR, and the TCRdb table lists in-frame clones only, not all of them. The sample has about 38,000 clones, 80% to 90% seen once; the top ten hold 4% to 6%. V is TRBV30 and J is TRBJ1-1; no clear D gene. Sample: PBMCs, taken from a glioma patient whose treatment included an IDH1 peptide vaccine. This receptor was identified in a man between 35 and 55 years old with glioma. This chain's CDR3 is CAWSVTAAFF. For the CDR3, the DNA is TGTGCCTGGAGTGTAACAGCCGCTTTCTTT.